This T cell receptor beta chain was identified in a study of blood T cell repertoires in COVID-19. Turning to the study itself: The origin of the acute and convalescent COVID-19 samples was the United States, Italy and Spain. The cDNA or gDNA used as material had been derived from T cells, B-cell-depleted T cells, or PBMCs.

This clone has only a few counts. TCRdb's table, derived via immunoSEQ multiplex PCR, lists solely in-frame clones and lacks some. In the table there are approximately 160,000 clones, roughly 80% of which are singletons. Germline assignment: CDR1 LNHDA and CDR2 SQIVND (reference sequence). The ends lost 7 bases at V and 5 bases at J; junction bases unmatched: 6. The CDR3 contains 13 residues. The chain employs TRBV19 and TRBJ1-1; the match to TRBD1 covers 8 bases. The sequence was collected from a man in his sixties with acute or convalescent COVID-19. The sequencing input was peripheral blood. The CDR3 loop reads CASKGQGGTEAFF. CDR3 DNA sequence: TGTGCCAGTAAAGGACAGGGAGGTACTGAAGCTTTCTTT.